This T cell receptor beta chain was sequenced in a study of blood T cell repertoires in COVID-19. In the authors' workflow: The authors estimated nucleated cell counts from reference gene primer amplification. The repertoire was sequenced with immunoSEQ multiplex PCR; TCRdb's copy has only in-frame clones and lacks some. V, J and clone size reflect that table, while D and trimming were determined from the DNA. The data hold about 170,000 clones, with more than 85% observed a single time. This clonotype was obtained from a man aged 45 to 65 with acute or convalescent COVID-19. Material for sequencing was peripheral blood.

This chain's CDR3 is CASSYGTGRLQETQYF. The CDR3 DNA follows: TGTGCCAGCAGTTACGGGACAGGGCGGCTCCAAGAGACCCAGTACTTC. The rearrangement links TRBV6-2 or TRBV6-3 to TRBJ2-5, with TRBD1 identical over 9 bases. Germline values: CDR1 MNHEY, CDR2 SVGEGT. This CDR3 region has 16 residues. V lost 2 bases to trimming and J lost 1 base; unmatched junction nucleotides: 5.